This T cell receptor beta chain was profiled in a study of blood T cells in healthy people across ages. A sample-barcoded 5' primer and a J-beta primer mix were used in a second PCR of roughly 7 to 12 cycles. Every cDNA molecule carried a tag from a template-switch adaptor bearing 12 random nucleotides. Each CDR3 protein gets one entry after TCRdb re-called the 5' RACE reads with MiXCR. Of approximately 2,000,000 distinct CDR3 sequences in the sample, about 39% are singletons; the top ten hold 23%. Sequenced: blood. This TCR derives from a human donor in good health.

CDR3 sequence reads: CATSGGVKGQFF. CDR3 sequence (DNA): TGTGCCACCAGTGGAGGGGTTAAAGGGCAGTTCTTC. The chain recombines TRBV24-1 with TRBJ2-1, with D perhaps matching TRBD1 or TRBD2 (5 bases each). V was trimmed by 5 bases and J by 12 bases, leaving 13 bases between them. The CDR3 is made up of 12 amino acids. From germline, CDR1 is KGHDR and CDR2 SFDVKD.